This TCR beta chain is drawn from a study of blood T cell repertoires in COVID-19. V lost 1 base, J lost 8 bases, and 11 bases lay in between. The CDR3 totals 13 residues. Germline V gene sequence: CDR1 SEHNR, CDR2 FQNEAQ (reference sequence). Clones were sequenced by immunoSEQ multiplex PCR, and TCRdb holds only the in-frame ones, with some missing. The data hold more than 75,000 clones, with approximately 90% observed a single time. The sequence was obtained from a man younger than 40 with acute or convalescent COVID-19. Sequenced material: peripheral blood. V usage is TRBV7-9 and J usage is TRBJ1-1; D unclear. The CDR3 sequence is CASSLGAPTEAFF. For the CDR3, the DNA is TGTGCCAGCAGCTTAGGGGCCCCCACCGAAGCTTTCTTT.